This T cell receptor beta chain was sequenced during a study of blood T cells in healthy people across ages. In the case of this clonotype: Its cognate antigen is unknown.

Study-wide results and limits: Because donor CMV status was unknown, expanded clonotype changes were possibly confounded. Long-lived donors carried more naive CD4+ cells and greater diversity than aged donors.

A sample-barcoded 5' primer and a J-beta primer mix were used in a second PCR of roughly 7 to 12 cycles. Carrying 12 random nucleotides, a template-switch adaptor labeled each individual cDNA molecule. Using its own MiXCR run on the 5' RACE reads, TCRdb lists one record per CDR3 protein. The data show more than 800,000 distinct CDR3 sequences, 29% seen once. Every sample had a minimum of 7 million PBMCs isolated. Sequencing was performed on blood. This clonotype was sampled from an elderly woman in good health.

The CDR3 DNA is TGTGCCAGCAGCCAAGGGCAGCAGCTAGCCAAAAACATTCAGTACTTC. Translation: CASSQGQQLAKNIQYF. The chain joins TRBV14 to TRBJ2-4; no reliable D call. The V and J ends lost 1 base and 0 bases respectively, with 10 bases between them. Germline V CDR1 and CDR2: SGHDN, FVKESK. The CDR3 extends over 16 amino acids.